The 21 T cell receptor beta chains in this list originate from one sample, sequenced in a study of T cell repertoires in cytomegalovirus infection. Their antigens are not known. TCRdb redid the calling of the reads with MiXCR, one entry per CDR3 protein. The data show approximately 910,000 distinct CDR3 sequences, around 32% seen once. The source was cultured CD8+ T cells from PBMCs, collected from culture after CMV antigen stimulation. The source is a human donor in good health (CMV status not recorded). Some clones in this sample may be carry-over from other donors' samples.

This clonotype was seen at least ten times. The rearrangement joins TRBV7-9 to TRBJ2-3, with 7 bases aligning to TRBD1. Germline CDR1 and CDR2: SEHNR and FQNEAQ (reference sequence). V lost 5 bases and J lost 4; bases outside the gene matches: 9. The CDR3 totals 15 residues. CDR3 sequence: CASSQTGMGADTQYF. The CDR3 region has the DNA TGTGCCAGCAGCCAGACAGGGATGGGCGCAGATACGCAGTATTTT.

This sequence joins TRBV7-6 and TRBJ2-2, with 7 bases identical to TRBD1. This CDR3 is built from 13 residues. Germline trimming cut 10 bases from V and 2 bases from J; bases unmatched to any gene: 4. The germline gives CDR1 SGHVS, CDR2 FNYEAQ. CDR3 loop: CAKRGPNTGELFF. The CDR3 region has the DNA TGTGCCAAGAGGGGGCCCAACACCGGGGAGCTGTTTTTT.

This clonotype has only a few counts. The chain has TRBV7-9 and TRBJ2-3; D remains unclear. Trimming left V 5 bases short and J 3 bases short, with 12 bases between. CDR1 and CDR2 from the germline V gene are SEHNR and FQNEAQ (reference sequence). This CDR3 is 14 amino acids long. This CDR3 reads CASSRDPETDTQYF. The CDR3 bases are TGTGCCAGCAGCCGAGACCCAGAGACAGATACGCAGTATTTT.

The chain joins TRBV6-1 to TRBJ2-3; possibly TRBD1 for D (5 bases). Per the germline V gene, CDR1 is MNHNS and CDR2 is SASEGT. The CDR3 spans 17 residues. Trimming left V 3 bases short and J 0 bases short, with 16 bases between. The CDR3 coding sequence is TGTGCCAGCAGTGAGACCCCGGCACAGGCTAGCACAGATACGCAGTATTTT. It codes for CASSETPAQASTDTQYF.

This clonotype was seen more than once but under ten times. The J gene is TRBJ2-3, the V gene TRBV7-9; 7 bases fit TRBD2. The CDR3 totals 13 residues. The V gene's germline CDR1 is SEHNR and CDR2 FQNEAQ (reference sequence). The V gene end was trimmed by 8 bases and the J gene end by 4 bases; junction bases not matched to a gene: 6. The CDR3 region has the DNA TGTGCCAGCTTTTCTAGCGGTGCAGATACGCAGTATTTT. Its translation is CASFSSGADTQYF.

The rearrangement uses TRBV6-5 and TRBJ2-7, with 9 bases matching TRBD2. V shed 0 bases and J 0 bases; nucleotides not matched to a gene: 12. Germline CDR1 is MNHEY and CDR2 is SVGAGI. The CDR3 loop spans 19 amino acids. Here the CDR3 DNA reads TGTGCCAGCAGTTACTCGAGTGATAGCGGGGGCCCAGGCTCCTACGAGCAGTACTTC. It translates to CASSYSSDSGGPGSYEQYF.

This sequence joins TRBV6-2 or TRBV6-3 and TRBJ2-1; tentative D call: TRBD2 (5 bases). Germline values: CDR1 MNHEY, CDR2 SVGEGT. The CDR3 is 16 amino acids. V shed 0 bases and J shed 1 base, with 10 bases lying between them. CDR3 in amino acids: CASSYSRERSYNEQFF. CDR3 nucleotides: TGTGCCAGCAGTTACTCGAGGGAGAGGTCCTACAATGAGCAGTTCTTC.

The sample holds a few counts of this clonotype. CDR3 in DNA: TGTGCCAGCAAGAGGGTAGGGGAAGGAAAGCAGTACTTC. It specifies CASKRVGEGKQYF. The chain combines TRBV27 with TRBJ2-7; D may correspond to TRBD1 or TRBD2 (5 bases each). V was shortened by 7 bases and J by 8 bases, with 18 bases between the two germline ends. The CDR3 is made up of 13 amino acids. Germline V lookup: CDR1 MNHEY, CDR2 SMNVEV (reference sequence).

The chain recombines TRBV10-3 with TRBJ2-5; 7 bases align to TRBD1. The CDR3 covers 16 residues. The J segment lost 5 bases and the V segment lost 5 bases, leaving 14 bases of the junction unmatched. Germline CDR1 is ENHRY and CDR2 is SYGVKD. CDR3: CAISPYRQGKWETQYF. The CDR3 bases are TGTGCCATCAGTCCCTATAGACAGGGTAAATGGGAGACCCAGTACTTC.

Remarks on this clonotype: A much more abundant neighbour one base away suggests this may be a read error. V and J are TRBV7-2 and TRBJ2-5, with TRBD1 matching over 9 bases. V gave up 7 bases and J gave up 4 bases; unmatched junction bases: 10. This CDR3 comprises 15 residues. From germline, CDR1 is SGHTA and CDR2 FQGNSA. The CDR3 sequence is CASNNTGGAGETQYF. CDR3 DNA sequence: TGTGCCAGCAACAACACAGGGGGCGCAGGAGAGACCCAGTACTTC.

In its sample, this clonotype was seen a few times. The gene calls are TRBV28 and TRBJ1-2, with 7 nucleotides matching TRBD1. The V segment lost 7 bases and the J segment 1 base; nucleotides outside the gene matches: 12. This CDR3 has 16 residues. From germline, CDR1 is MDHEN and CDR2 SYDVKM. CDR3 in amino acids: CASIPRGDRVNYGYTF. In DNA form, the CDR3 reads TGTGCCAGCATCCCCCGTGGGGACAGAGTTAACTATGGCTACACCTTC.

V is TRBV19 and J is TRBJ2-2, with D perhaps TRBD2 (6 bases). This CDR3 comprises 17 residues. Germline assignment: CDR1 LNHDA and CDR2 SQIVND (reference sequence). The ends were cut back, 5 bases at V and 0 bases at J, with 16 bases in the middle. CDR3 nucleotide sequence: TGTGCCAGTAGTCTAGTGGGCGGGGATCCGAACACCGGGGAGCTGTTTTTT. It specifies CASSLVGGDPNTGELFF.

This clonotype was observed a handful of times. The CDR3 region is CASSPEGGGMNTEAFF. CDR3 bases: TGTGCCAGCAGCCCAGAGGGAGGCGGCATGAACACTGAAGCTTTCTTT. The V gene is TRBV7-3, the J gene TRBJ1-1, with unresolved D. This CDR3 is 16 amino acids long. V lost 5 bases and J 0 bases, leaving 16 bases between the germline ends. The germline CDR1 and CDR2 sequences are SGHTA and FQGTGA.

Many counts were recorded for this clonotype. The chain combines TRBV18 with TRBJ2-1; 11 positions agree with TRBD2. The germline CDR1 and CDR2 sequences are KGHSH and LQKENI. CDR3 size: 19 residues. J was trimmed by 0 bases and V by 4 bases; bases with no gene match: 11. The CDR3 nucleotides are TGTGCCAGCTCACGCCGGCTAGCGGGGGGCCCTAGCTCCTACAATGAGCAGTTCTTC. Protein product: CASSRRLAGGPSSYNEQFF.

Concerning this clonotype itself: One end of the junction varies from germline; a read error may be responsible. V gene TRBV15 combines with J gene TRBJ2-3, with TRBD2 identical over 8 bases. The CDR3 is 17 residues long. Germline V gives CDR1 LNHNV, CDR2 YYDKDF (reference sequence). The DNA of the CDR3 is TGTGCCACCAACAGAGGTTCCAGCGGGGGACCCACAGATACGCAGTATTTT. Translated: CATNRGSSGGPTDTQYF.

This clonotype was picked up a small number of times. This sequence joins TRBV25-1 and TRBJ1-1; TRBD1 matches at 7 bases. There are 17 residues in the CDR3. Looked up from germline, CDR1 is MGHDK and CDR2 is SYGVNS. The trim removed 1 base at V and 8 bases at J, leaving 16 bases unmatched. The CDR3 DNA follows: TGTGCCAGCAGTGAATCCACCGACAGGGCCTTAGGGTCGGAAGCTTTCTTT. The encoded protein is CASSESTDRALGSEAFF.

The CDR3 loop is CASRAPEGTHVSYSYGYTF. The CDR3 DNA reads TGTGCCAGCAGAGCCCCGGAGGGGACCCATGTGTCATATTCCTATGGCTACACCTTC. This chain connects TRBV28 to TRBJ1-2; the D gene is possibly TRBD1 (5 bases). The V gene's germline CDR1 is MDHEN and CDR2 SYDVKM. The CDR3 runs 19 residues. Deletions cut 6 bases from V and 4 bases from J, with 30 bases between.

The sample holds a few counts of this clonotype. The gene calls are TRBV19 and TRBJ1-2; tentative D call: TRBD1 (5 bases). The length of the CDR3 is 13 residues. Germline values: CDR1 LNHDA, CDR2 SQIVND (reference sequence). V was pared by 5 bases and J by 2 bases, with 9 bases between. Here the CDR3 reads CASSPAGNYGYTF. In DNA, the CDR3 is TGTGCCAGTAGTCCGGCAGGGAACTATGGCTACACCTTC.

Comments on this clonotype: The CDR3 does not close with the conserved phenylalanine or tryptophan, likely indicating a read error. The chain employs TRBV19 and TRBJ2-7, with 9 bases lining up with TRBD1. Germline V gene data show CDR1 as LNHDA and CDR2 as SQIVND (reference sequence). CDR3 length: 15 residues. DNA of the CDR3: TGTACCAGTAGTCTGGGACAGGGACTTTCCTACGAGCAGTACTCC. Encoded protein: CTSSLGQGLSYEQYS.

This clonotype was recorded at least ten times. J is TRBJ2-7 and V is TRBV7-6, with 10 bases matching TRBD2. The V and J ends lost 6 bases and 2 bases, in that order; junction bases with no gene match: 7. The CDR3 has 15 residues. The germline V gene encodes CDR1 SGHVS and CDR2 FNYEAQ. The CDR3 loop is CASSSLAGPTYEQYF. The CDR3 nucleotides read TGTGCCAGCAGTTCACTAGCGGGGCCAACCTACGAGCAGTACTTC.

The genes are TRBV6-2 or TRBV6-3 and TRBJ1-5, with unresolved D. CDR3 length: 12 amino acids. Per germline, CDR1 MNHEY and CDR2 SVGEGT. V was shortened by 8 bases and J by 0 bases, with 5 bases between the two germline ends. This CDR3 reads CASGNSNQPQHF. CDR3 coding DNA: TGTGCCAGCGGTAATAGCAATCAGCCCCAGCATTTT.